Included here is one T cell receptor beta chain sequence, with context. The antigen this receptor binds is unknown. No quality values exist for individual bases; no much larger clone is one base distant. The V and J ends are trimmed by 7 bases and 4 bases, leaving 16 bases between them. CDR1 and CDR2 (GTSNPN, SVGIG) derive from the germline V gene (reference sequence). The CDR3 runs 13 amino acids, cysteine and phenylalanine included. The only DNA kept is the CDR3, 39 bases in frame from the first base. The time point label of this sample denotes: around 24 weeks on oral tofacitinib. The treatment or condition label here, explained by the study, means: oral pan-JAK inhibitor, 5-10 mg twice daily. From alopecia areata patients, peripheral blood was collected along with lesional scalp punch biopsies. PBMCs were isolated by density centrifugation and stained for CD3, CD4 and CD8, and CD4+ and CD8+ T cells were sorted on a FACSAria.

Libraries were built with the immunoSEQ multiplex PCR assay. To provide template for TCR sequencing, every sample had RNA extracted and reverse transcribed into cDNA. First-strand cDNA was synthesized with SuperScript III using a 2:1 mix of oligo-dT and random hexamers. A synthetic immune receptor repertoire was used to gauge amplification bias, and whatever bias remained was removed computationally. The original methods were these. Raw reads were preprocessed to remove errors, and CDR3 was defined according to IMGT conventions as the region from the conserved cysteine to phenylalanine. Clonality was calculated as 1 minus Shannon entropy normalized by log2 of the number of productive unique TCRs. CD4 or CD8 identity of scalp clones was inferred by cross-referencing scalp TCRbeta sequences with sorted blood CD4 and CD8 repertoires. As stored in TCRdb, this immuneACCESS dataset retains in-frame rearrangements with V and J assigned. A fraction of the clones does not appear; measured against another copy, unresolved V genes explain less than half of the discrepancy, and the remainder lacks a known reason. V and J calls plus clone size are reproduced from that table; the DNA served to infer D and trimming. This sample gives 170,000 or so clones in total; about 48% of them show up just once. The top ten clones comprise 10% to 14% of the sample.

This specimen belongs to a study of CD8+ T cells in alopecia areata listed by TCRdb under 2018. As for the study more broadly: The treated patients, all with moderate-to-severe alopecia areata, were enrolled in an open-label pilot trial of oral tofacitinib given at 5 to 10 mg twice daily. Human TCRbeta sequencing covered scalp tissue and sorted CD4+ and CD8+ peripheral blood T cells from patchy and totalis/universalis alopecia areata patients and healthy controls. Biopsies were taken from tofacitinib-treated patients at baseline and again at 4 and 24 weeks into treatment, and several of those patients also had a later scalp biopsy. RNA came from the PAXgene miRNA kit for fixed scalp, the miRNeasy kit for PBMCs, and the RNeasy kit for mouse skin. High-throughput TCRbeta sequencing was used to examine T cell clonal expansion in alopecia areata in both the C3H/HeJ mouse model and human patients. For the treated patients, the SALT score, which quantifies what percentage of scalp surface area is affected, served as the measure of disease severity. TCRbeta CDR3 regions were amplified by immunoSEQ multiplex PCR using 35 Vbeta forward and 13 Jbeta reverse primers. Patients received tofacitinib for 6 to 18 months and were then followed off drug for 6 months to check for delayed response and recurrence. Scalp clonality was compared across normal scalp (n=4), patchy alopecia areata scalp (n=8), and alopecia totalis/universalis scalp (n=8).

What the work shows at the level of the full study, not this receptor alone: Because the treated cohort was small and had just a single nonresponder, larger studies are needed to establish links between baseline CD8+ expansion and response. Lesional scalp, especially in alopecia totalis/universalis, showed higher clonality and more expanded CD8+ clones than normal scalp, suggesting antigenic drive. Compared with mice, TCR sequences shared between patients were less clear, possibly partly because of HLA diversity across the patient population. Unlike mouse skin, where gammadelta T cells dominate, normal human skin contains resident alphabeta T cells that get sequenced too, which complicates analysis of the scalp TCR repertoire. During tofacitinib treatment, many expanded lesional clones remained in scalp and blood, and this persistence may partly explain relapse after treatment is stopped. Scalp clonality and the number of expanded CD8+ clones among the top 100 scalp clones were significantly decreased by tofacitinib.

The TCR comes from a human donor with alopecia areata. In this chain, TRBV30 is recombined with TRBJ1-1; TRBD1 is perhaps the D gene, given 5 matching bases. Specimen: CD8+ T cells sorted from blood, collected at week 24, from a patient treated with tofacitinib. In nucleotides, the sequence is TGTGCCTATGAGGGGTTGAGGGGCACTGAAGCTTTCTTT. Its translation is CAYEGLRGTEAFF.